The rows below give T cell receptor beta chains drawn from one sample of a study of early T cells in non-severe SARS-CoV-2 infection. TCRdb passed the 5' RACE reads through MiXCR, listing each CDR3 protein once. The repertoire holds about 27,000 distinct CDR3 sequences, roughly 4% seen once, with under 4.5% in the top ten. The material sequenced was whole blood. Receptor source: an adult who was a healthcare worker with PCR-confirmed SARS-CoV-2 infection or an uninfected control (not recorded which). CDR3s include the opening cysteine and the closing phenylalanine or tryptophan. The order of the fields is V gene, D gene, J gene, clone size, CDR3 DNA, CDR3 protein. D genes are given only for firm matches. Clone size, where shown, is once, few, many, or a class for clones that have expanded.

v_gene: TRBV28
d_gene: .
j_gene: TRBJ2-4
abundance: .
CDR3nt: TGTGCCAGCAGTACCCTACCCAACATTCAGTACTTC
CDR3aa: CASSTLPNIQYF

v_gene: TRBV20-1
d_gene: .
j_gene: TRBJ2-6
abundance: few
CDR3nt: TGCAGTGCTAGAAACGCCCCTGGGGCCAACGTCCTGACTTTC
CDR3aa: CSARNAPGANVLTF

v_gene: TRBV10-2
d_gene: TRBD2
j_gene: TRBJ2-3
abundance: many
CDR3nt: TGCGCCAGCAGAACCGGACTAGCGGGTACAGATACGCAGTATTTT
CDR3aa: CASRTGLAGTDTQYF

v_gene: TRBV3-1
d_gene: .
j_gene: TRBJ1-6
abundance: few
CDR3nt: TGTGCCAGCAGCCAAGATCTGGGCAACTATAATTCACCCCTCCACTTT
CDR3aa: CASSQDLGNYNSPLHF

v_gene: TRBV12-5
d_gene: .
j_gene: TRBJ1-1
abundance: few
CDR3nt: TGTGCTAGTGGTATAGGTACAGGGCTCATGAACACTGAAGCTTTCTTT
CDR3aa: CASGIGTGLMNTEAFF

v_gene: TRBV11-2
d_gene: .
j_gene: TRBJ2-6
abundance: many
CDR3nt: TGTGCCAGCAGCCCCCCATGGGACAAGGCCAACGTCCTGACTTTC
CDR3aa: CASSPPWDKANVLTF

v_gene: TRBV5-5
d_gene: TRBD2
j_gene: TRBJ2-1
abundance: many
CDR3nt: TGTGCCAGCAGCCCCCTCCCACTGGCGGGAGGGGACAATGAGCAGTTCTTC
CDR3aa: CASSPLPLAGGDNEQFF

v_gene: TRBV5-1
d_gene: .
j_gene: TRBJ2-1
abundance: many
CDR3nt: TGCGCCAGCAGCTTGATGGGGTACAATGAGCAGTTCTTC
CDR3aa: CASSLMGYNEQFF

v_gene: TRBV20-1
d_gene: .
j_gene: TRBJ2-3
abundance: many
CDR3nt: TGCAGTGCTAGAGATGCGCGGGGGCGCACAGATACGCAGTATTTT
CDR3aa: CSARDARGRTDTQYF

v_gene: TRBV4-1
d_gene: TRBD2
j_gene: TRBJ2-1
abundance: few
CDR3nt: TGCGCCAGCAGCCAAGATCCCTCCCTAGCGGGGGGGGAGCAGTTCTTC
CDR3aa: CASSQDPSLAGGEQFF

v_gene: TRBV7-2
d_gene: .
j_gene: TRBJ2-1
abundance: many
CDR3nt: TGTGCCAGCAGCTTAGGAGTGGTGATCTACAATGAGCAGTTCTTC
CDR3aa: CASSLGVVIYNEQFF

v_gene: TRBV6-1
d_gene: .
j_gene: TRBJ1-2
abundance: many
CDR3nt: TGTGCCAGCAGAGGGGCCGGACCTGACTATGGCTACACCTTC
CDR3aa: CASRGAGPDYGYTF

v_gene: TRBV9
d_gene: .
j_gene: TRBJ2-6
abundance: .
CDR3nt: TGTGCCAGCAGCATCCCCGGCTCTGGGGCCAACGTCCTGACTTTC
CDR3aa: CASSIPGSGANVLTF

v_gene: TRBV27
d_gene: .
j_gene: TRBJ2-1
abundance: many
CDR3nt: TGTGCCAGCCGCAAGGGTGGGCGCTACAATGAGCAGTTCTTC
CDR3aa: CASRKGGRYNEQFF

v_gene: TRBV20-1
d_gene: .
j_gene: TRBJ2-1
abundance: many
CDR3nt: TGCAGTGCCAAACCTCTGATTAGCGTCGAGTGGGGTGAGCAGTTCTTC
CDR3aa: CSAKPLISVEWGEQFF

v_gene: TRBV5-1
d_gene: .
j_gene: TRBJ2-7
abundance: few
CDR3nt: TGCGCCAGCAGCTTGGCCGGCGGCGGCGACGAGCAGTACTTC
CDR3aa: CASSLAGGGDEQYF

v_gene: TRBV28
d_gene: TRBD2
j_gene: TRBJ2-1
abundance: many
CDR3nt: TGTGCCAGCAGTCCCTACGGAGCGGGAGGGGCTAATGAGCAGTTCTTC
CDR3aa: CASSPYGAGGANEQFF

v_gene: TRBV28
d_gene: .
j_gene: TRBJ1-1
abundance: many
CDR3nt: TGTGCCAGCAACTCCCAGGGAACGAACACTGAAGCTTTCTTT
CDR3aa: CASNSQGTNTEAFF

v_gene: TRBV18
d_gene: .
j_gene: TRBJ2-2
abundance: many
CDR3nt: TGTGCCAGCTCACCACCGGAGGTTTCCACCGGGGAGCTGTTTTTT
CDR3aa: CASSPPEVSTGELFF

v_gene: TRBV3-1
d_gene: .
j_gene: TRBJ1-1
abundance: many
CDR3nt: TGTGCCAGCAGCCATCGAGTGGCAGTGATGATGAACACTGAAGCTTTCTTT
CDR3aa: CASSHRVAVMMNTEAFF

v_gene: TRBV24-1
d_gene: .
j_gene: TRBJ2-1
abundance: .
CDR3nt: TGTGCCACCCTAGGTATGGGGGATGAGCAGTTCTTC
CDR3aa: CATLGMGDEQFF

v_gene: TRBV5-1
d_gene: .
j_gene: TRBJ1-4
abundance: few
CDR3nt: TGCGCCAGCAGCTTGACAGGGACAACTAATGAAAAACTGTTTTTT
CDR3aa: CASSLTGTTNEKLFF

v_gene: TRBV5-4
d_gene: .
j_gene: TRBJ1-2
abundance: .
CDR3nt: TGTGCCAGCAGCTTGGCGGCAGCTAACGAATATGGCTACACCTTC
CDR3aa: CASSLAAANEYGYTF

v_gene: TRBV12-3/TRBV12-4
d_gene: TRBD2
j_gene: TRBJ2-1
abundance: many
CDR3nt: TGTGCCAGCAGTTTATCACTAGCGGGATATAAGGAGCAGTTCTTC
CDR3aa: CASSLSLAGYKEQFF

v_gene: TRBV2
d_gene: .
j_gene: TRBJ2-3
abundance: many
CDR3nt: TGTGCCAGCAGTGTCTACACAGATACGCAGTATTTT
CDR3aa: CASSVYTDTQYF

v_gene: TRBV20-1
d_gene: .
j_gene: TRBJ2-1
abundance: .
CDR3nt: TGCAGTGCTAGAAGGCTCGAGGATGAGCAGTTCTTC
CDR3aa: CSARRLEDEQFF

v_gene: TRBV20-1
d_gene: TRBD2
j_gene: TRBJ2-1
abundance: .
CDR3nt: TGCAGTGTCGAGGGGAGGGCTAGCGGGAGGGATGAGCAGTTCTTC
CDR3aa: CSVEGRASGRDEQFF

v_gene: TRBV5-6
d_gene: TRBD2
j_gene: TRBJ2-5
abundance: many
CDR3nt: TGTGCCAGCAGCTCTAGCGGGACCGAGACCCAGTACTTC
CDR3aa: CASSSSGTETQYF

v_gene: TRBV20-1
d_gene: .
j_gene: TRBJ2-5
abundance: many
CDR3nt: TGCAGTGCCGCCCGTGAGGCCGGAGAGACCCAGTACTTC
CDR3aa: CSAAREAGETQYF

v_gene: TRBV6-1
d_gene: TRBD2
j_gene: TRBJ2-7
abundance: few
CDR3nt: TGTGCCAGCAGTGGGACTAGCGGTTACGAGCAGTACTTC
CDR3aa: CASSGTSGYEQYF

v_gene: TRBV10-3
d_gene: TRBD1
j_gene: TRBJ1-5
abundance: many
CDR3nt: TGTGCCATCAGTTCAACCACAGGGGTCAATCAGCCCCAGCATTTT
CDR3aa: CAISSTTGVNQPQHF

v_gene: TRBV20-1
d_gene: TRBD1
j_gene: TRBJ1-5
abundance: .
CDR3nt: TGCAGTGCTTTTGGACAGGGGGCGCGTCAGCCCCAGCATTTT
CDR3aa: CSAFGQGARQPQHF

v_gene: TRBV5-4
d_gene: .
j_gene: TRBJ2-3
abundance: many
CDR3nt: TGTGCCAGCAGGGCCGGGACGGTGAGCACAGATACGCAGTATTTT
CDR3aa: CASRAGTVSTDTQYF

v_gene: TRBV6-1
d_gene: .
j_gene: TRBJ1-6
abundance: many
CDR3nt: TGTGCCAGCAGCCGGGACTTTAGGAATTCACCCCTCCACTTT
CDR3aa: CASSRDFRNSPLHF

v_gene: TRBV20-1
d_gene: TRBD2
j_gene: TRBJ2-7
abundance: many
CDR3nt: TGCAGTGCTAGAGAAGGGACTAGCGGGATAAACGAGCAGTACTTC
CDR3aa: CSAREGTSGINEQYF

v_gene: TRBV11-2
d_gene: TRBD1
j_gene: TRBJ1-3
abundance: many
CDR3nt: TGTGCCAGCAGCTCGGACAGGGGAAACACCATATATTTT
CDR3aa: CASSSDRGNTIYF

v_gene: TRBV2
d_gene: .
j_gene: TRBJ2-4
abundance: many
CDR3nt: TGTGCCAGCAGTGAAGCCGAGTCGAAAAACATTCAGTACTTC
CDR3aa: CASSEAESKNIQYF

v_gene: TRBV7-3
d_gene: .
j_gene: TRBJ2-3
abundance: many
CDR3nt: TGTGCCAGCAGCGTACTAGCTCGGTCGGATACGCAGTATTTT
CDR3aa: CASSVLARSDTQYF

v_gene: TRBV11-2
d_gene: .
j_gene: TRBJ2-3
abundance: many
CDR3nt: TGTGCCAGCACCATTGGAAGAGATACGCAGTATTTT
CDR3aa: CASTIGRDTQYF

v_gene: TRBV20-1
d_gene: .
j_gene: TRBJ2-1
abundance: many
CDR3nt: TGCAGTGCTGCGCCGCCGGCGGCCCCCGATGAGCAGTTCTTC
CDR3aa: CSAAPPAAPDEQFF

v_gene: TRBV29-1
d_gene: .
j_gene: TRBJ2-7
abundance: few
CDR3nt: TGCAGCGCAGTGAGTGGAACCTCCTACGAGCAGTACTTC
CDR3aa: CSAVSGTSYEQYF

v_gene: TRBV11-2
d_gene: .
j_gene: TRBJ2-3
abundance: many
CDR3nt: TGTGCCAGCAGCTTAGGGGGAGATACGCAGTATTTT
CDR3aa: CASSLGGDTQYF

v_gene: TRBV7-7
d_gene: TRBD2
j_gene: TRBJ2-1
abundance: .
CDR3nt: TGTGCCAGCAGCGCTGCTCTGGCGGGAGCTGAGCAGTTCTTC
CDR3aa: CASSAALAGAEQFF

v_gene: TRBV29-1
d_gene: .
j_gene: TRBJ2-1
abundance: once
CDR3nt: TGCAGCGTCGCCGACGTTACTAGTGAGCAGTTCTTC
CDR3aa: CSVADVTSEQFF

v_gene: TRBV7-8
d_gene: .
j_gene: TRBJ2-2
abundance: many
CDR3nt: TGTGCCAGCAGCTTAGCGGGGCCGCTTGCCGGGGAGCTGTTTTTT
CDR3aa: CASSLAGPLAGELFF

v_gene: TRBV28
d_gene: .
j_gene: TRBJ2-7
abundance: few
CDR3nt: TGTGCCAGCAGTAGACTAGTCACCCCCTACGAGCAGTACTTC
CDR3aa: CASSRLVTPYEQYF

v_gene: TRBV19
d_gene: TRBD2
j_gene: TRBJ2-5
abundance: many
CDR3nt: TGTGCCAGTAGTCCCAGACTAGCCGGGGAGACCCAGTACTTC
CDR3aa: CASSPRLAGETQYF